A selection of T cell receptor beta chains follows, all from one sample in a study of CD8 T cells in Susac syndrome. TCRdb used MiXCR to reprocess the immunoSEQ multiplex PCR reads, holding one entry per CDR3 protein. The sample yields a few hundred thousand distinct CDR3 sequences, around 83% seen once. Sequencing was carried out using CD8+ T cells from PBMCs. These TCRs come from a human donor with multiple sclerosis. The CDR3 runs from the conserved cysteine through the conserved F or W. Each record gives: V gene, clone size, D gene, J gene, CDR3 DNA, CDR3 protein. A D gene is named only where the DNA matches it firmly. Size is omitted from some rows. Given values are once, few, many or a class for expanded clones.

TRBV7-9	-	-	TRBJ2-5	TGTGCCAGCAGCTTAGCGATAACACAGGCCTCAGAGACCCAGTACTTC	CASSLAITQASETQYF
TRBV12-3/TRBV12-4	-	TRBD1	TRBJ2-3	TGTGCCAGCAGTTCGCCGGGACAGGGGAGCACAGATACGCAGTATTTT	CASSSPGQGSTDTQYF
TRBV7-2	-	-	TRBJ1-1	TGTGCCAGCTATATGGACGGGAACACTGAAGCTTTCTTT	CASYMDGNTEAFF
TRBV6-1	-	TRBD2	TRBJ2-7	TGTGCCAGCAGTCCGACGCATCTTCCTGTGCTAGCGGCATCCTCCTACGAGCAGTACTTC	CASSPTHLPVLAASSYEQYF
TRBV12-3/TRBV12-4	-	-	TRBJ2-1	TGTGCCAGCAGTTTCTTGGCCGCCGGTAATGAGCAGTTCTTC	CASSFLAAGNEQFF
TRBV27	-	TRBD1	TRBJ2-3	TGTGCCAGCAGTTTATCCGGGACAGGGCCCTCGGATACGCAGTATTTT	CASSLSGTGPSDTQYF
TRBV27	-	TRBD2	TRBJ2-1	TGTGCCAGCAGTCAACCGGGACTACTCAATGAGCAGTTCTTC	CASSQPGLLNEQFF
TRBV4-1	-	-	TRBJ2-7	TGCGCCAGCAGCCTGGCGGGGGCAGGGGACGAGCAGTACTTC	CASSLAGAGDEQYF
TRBV6-1	-	-	TRBJ2-5	TGTGCCAGCAGTGAAAGAATAGGACAGTTTCATTTGTACCAAGAGACCCAGTACTTC	CASSERIGQFHLYQETQYF
TRBV25-1	once	-	TRBJ1-2	TGTGCCAGCAGTGAATCACCGCCGGGTGGGCTTTATGGCTACACCTTC	CASSESPPGGLYGYTF
TRBV7-9	-	TRBD1	TRBJ2-7	TGTGCCAGCAGCTTAAACCGGGACAGGGAATTGGACGAGCAGTACTTC	CASSLNRDRELDEQYF
TRBV7-3	-	TRBD2	TRBJ2-7	TGTGCCAGCAGCTTATTTCCCCCCGCTGGGGGACTAGCGGGGGTTGCCTACGAGCAGTACTTC	CASSLFPPAGGLAGVAYEQYF
TRBV19	-	TRBD1	TRBJ1-1	TGTGCCAGTAGCGACAGGGGGCGCCCCGACACTGAAGCTTTCTTT	CASSDRGRPDTEAFF
TRBV29-1	-	TRBD2	TRBJ2-1	TGCAGCGTTGTTGGGCGGGAGGGCTACAATGAGCAGTTCTTC	CSVVGREGYNEQFF
TRBV27	-	TRBD1	TRBJ2-7	TGTGCCAGCACATCGACAGGGTTAGAGGAGCAGTACTTC	CASTSTGLEEQYF
TRBV2	-	-	TRBJ2-7	TGTGCCAGCAGTGACCCCTACGAGCAGTACTTC	CASSDPYEQYF
TRBV4-2	-	-	TRBJ1-1	TGTGCCAGCAGCCAAGACTCCCGAGAAGCTTTCTTT	CASSQDSREAFF
TRBV27	-	TRBD2	TRBJ2-1	TGTGCCACCATAGCGGGAGGCACCTACAATGAGCAGTTCTTC	CATIAGGTYNEQFF
TRBV4-1	few	-	TRBJ2-7	TGCGCCAGCAGCCATCCCAGGAAAACCTACGAGCAGTACTTC	CASSHPRKTYEQYF
TRBV29-1	-	TRBD2	TRBJ2-5	TGCAGCGTCTTAGCGGGGGGCCAAGAGACCCAGTACTTC	CSVLAGGQETQYF
TRBV18	few	-	TRBJ2-1	TGTGCCAGCTCACCACCGGACGGGAGCTCCTACAATGAGCAGTTCTTC	CASSPPDGSSYNEQFF
TRBV6-2/TRBV6-3	-	-	TRBJ2-7	TGTGCCAGCAGTCGCCTACAGGATATCCTCTACGAGCAGTACTTC	CASSRLQDILYEQYF
TRBV4-1	-	TRBD1	TRBJ1-4	TGCGCCAGCAGTCGAGAAGGACAGGGGGATGAAAAACTGTTTTTT	CASSREGQGDEKLFF
TRBV11-2	-	TRBD1	TRBJ1-1	TGTGCCAGCAGCCGTAGTGACAGGGGAAGGAACACTGAAGCTTTCTTT	CASSRSDRGRNTEAFF
TRBV7-9	-	-	TRBJ2-4	TGTGCCAGCAGCTCTGACGGAAGGGGCAAAAACATTCAGTACTTC	CASSSDGRGKNIQYF
TRBV30	-	-	TRBJ1-3	TGTGCCTGGAGTCCGGGGTTCGGAAACACCATATATTTT	CAWSPGFGNTIYF
TRBV30	-	TRBD2	TRBJ2-7	TGTGCCTGGAGTGGGACTAGCGGTTTTCTCTACGAGCAGTACTTC	CAWSGTSGFLYEQYF
TRBV6-2/TRBV6-3	-	TRBD2	TRBJ2-7	TGTGCCAGCAGTTCTTTAACTAGCGGCGTTTACTACGAGCAGTACTTC	CASSSLTSGVYYEQYF
TRBV19	-	-	TRBJ1-1	TGTGCCAGTAGTTTACCCGGGACCCCTGACACTGAAGCTTTCTTT	CASSLPGTPDTEAFF
TRBV27	-	-	TRBJ2-1	TGTGCCAGCAGTTTGGAACGGGGCCCCTCCTACAATGAGCAGTTCTTC	CASSLERGPSYNEQFF
TRBV20-1	-	TRBD2	TRBJ2-1	TGCAGTGCTAGCGGGGGGGCAGGCGATGAGCAGTTCTTC	CSASGGAGDEQFF
TRBV7-6	-	-	TRBJ2-2	TGTGCCAGCAGAGGTGGCCGGAACACCGGGGAGCTGTTTTTT	CASRGGRNTGELFF
TRBV9	-	-	TRBJ1-5	TGTGCCAGCAGCGTAGGCGGGCAGGGAGTCAATCAGCCCCAGCATTTT	CASSVGGQGVNQPQHF
TRBV3-1	-	-	TRBJ1-1	TGTGCCAGCAGCCAAGGACAAGGCTTCACTGAAGCTTTCTTT	CASSQGQGFTEAFF
TRBV30	-	-	TRBJ1-1	TGTGCCTGGATTGACGGAATTGACACTGAAGCTTTCTTT	CAWIDGIDTEAFF
TRBV21-1	once	-	TRBJ2-3	TGTGCCAGCAGCATTAGGGCCGATGCTTGCGACATTGCGAAAGATACGCAGTATTTT	CASSIRADACDIAKDTQYF
TRBV7-9	-	TRBD1	TRBJ2-3	TGTGCCAGCAGCTTCGACAGGGAACCAGAAACGCAGTATTTT	CASSFDREPETQYF
TRBV19	once	-	TRBJ1-1	TGTGCCACCGTGGCTCCGACTGAAGCTTTCTTT	CATVAPTEAFF
TRBV3-1	-	-	TRBJ2-1	TGTGCCAGCAGCCCTGAGGAAGGGAGCTCCTACAATGAGCAGTTCTTC	CASSPEEGSSYNEQFF
TRBV11-3	-	-	TRBJ2-7	TGTGCCAGCAGCGACAGTACATCCTACGAGCAGTACTTC	CASSDSTSYEQYF
TRBV10-3	-	-	TRBJ2-7	TGTGCCATCAGTGACCCCTCACGGACTGGCTACGAGCAGTACTTC	CAISDPSRTGYEQYF
TRBV28	-	TRBD1	TRBJ1-1	TGTGCCAGCAGTTCAACTGCGGGACAGAGATTT	CASSSTAGQRF
TRBV2	-	TRBD1	TRBJ2-7	TGTGCCAGTTCGGGACAGGACACCTCCTACGAGCAGTACTTC	CASSGQDTSYEQYF
TRBV12-3/TRBV12-4	-	-	TRBJ2-1	TGTGCCAGCAGTTTGGGGGGAAATGAGCAGCTCTTC	CASSLGGNEQLF
TRBV6-1	-	-	TRBJ1-2	TGTGCCAGCAGCGCAAGAGGGGACGGGACCTTTTTCTATGGCTACACCTTC	CASSARGDGTFFYGYTF
TRBV5-1	-	TRBD1	TRBJ2-7	TGCGCCAGCAGCTCCGGGACAGGGCTGGGGGAGCAGTACTTC	CASSSGTGLGEQYF
TRBV13	-	-	TRBJ2-3	TGTGCCAGCAGCTTAAATCGAGGCAGGCCCAGTGGGACAGATACGCAGTATTTT	CASSLNRGRPSGTDTQYF
TRBV4-1	once	-	TRBJ2-3	TGCGCCAGCAGCCAAGTAGATAGTGCCGATACGCAGTATTTT	CASSQVDSADTQYF
TRBV18	-	-	TRBJ2-7	TGTGCCAGCTCACCCCCGGGGCTACGCGAGCAGTACTTC	CASSPPGLREQYF
TRBV20-1	-	TRBD2	TRBJ2-4	TGCAGTGCTAGTAACACTAGCGGGATGAACATTCAGTACTTC	CSASNTSGMNIQYF
TRBV3-1	-	-	TRBJ2-3	TGTGCCAGCAGCCCCTGGGGGAGCACAGATACGCAGTATTTT	CASSPWGSTDTQYF
TRBV20-1	-	-	TRBJ1-1	TGCAGTGCTAGAGTTCCGAGCGGGACTCTCACTGAAGCTTTCTTT	CSARVPSGTLTEAFF
TRBV16	-	-	TRBJ2-1	TGTGCCAGCAGCCAACCGATTGGGAATGAGCAGTTCTTC	CASSQPIGNEQFF
TRBV11-1	-	-	TRBJ1-1	TGTGCCAGCAACCCCATGACCCGCGGGGACACTGAAGCTTTCTTT	CASNPMTRGDTEAFF
TRBV27	-	-	TRBJ2-7	TGTGCCAGCAGACACGGGAGTTACTACGAGCAGTACTTC	CASRHGSYYEQYF